These 20 T cell receptor beta chains share one sample of origin, sequenced in a study of blood T cell repertoires in COVID-19. Libraries were prepared by immunoSEQ multiplex PCR; TCRdb keeps only in-frame clonotypes and omits some of them. This table holds over 65,000 clones, 75% to 90% found once. Source material: peripheral blood. These receptors were taken from a man older than 75 with COVID-19, enrolled during active disease.

This chain uses TRBV2 with TRBJ2-3; 9 bases align to TRBD2. CDR1 SNHLY and CDR2 FYNNEI come from the germline V gene. The CDR3 runs to 15 residues. Trimming cost V 8 bases and J 5 bases; bases outside gene matches: 11. The CDR3 here is CASAPERGAGDTQYF. The CDR3 DNA follows: TGTGCCAGCGCCCCAGAGCGGGGGGCGGGAGATACGCAGTATTTT.

This rearrangement joins TRBV6-4 to TRBJ1-5, with 8 bases lining up with TRBD1. Germline V gene data show CDR1 as MRHNA and CDR2 as SNTAGT. This CDR3 region has 14 residues. Trimming at V came to 6 bases and at J to 5 bases, leaving 6 bases not matched to a gene. The CDR3 sequence is CASSGQGGDQPQHF. In DNA, the CDR3 is TGTGCCAGCAGCGGACAGGGAGGGGATCAGCCCCAGCATTTT.

The chain has TRBV6-2 or TRBV6-3 and TRBJ2-2; D is unclear. V lost 4 bases to trimming and J lost 5 bases, with 8 bases between them. Looked up from germline, CDR1 is MNHEY and CDR2 is SVGEGT. The CDR3 extends over 13 amino acids. CDR3 nucleotides: TGTGCCAGCAGTTTAGGAGAAACCGGGGAGCTGTTTTTT. This sequence encodes CASSLGETGELFF.

In regard to this clone: An end of the junction differs from the germline gene, which may be a read error. This chain uses TRBV7-9 with TRBJ1-1; the match to TRBD1 covers 7 bases. CDR3 length equals 12 residues. The germline V gene encodes CDR1 SEHNR and CDR2 FQNEAQ (reference sequence). The CDR3 DNA reads as TGTGCCAGCAGCCCCATACTGGACAGGCCAGTCTTT. It is translated as CASSPILDRPVF. The variable domain in full, completed from reference TRBV7-9 and TRBJ1-1, reads DTGVSQNPRHKITKRGQNVTFRCDPISEHNRLYWYRQTLGQGPEFLTYFQNEAQLEKSRLLSDRFSAERPKGSFSTLEIQRTEQGDSAMYLCASSPILDRPVFGQGTRLTVV.

This chain uses TRBV23-1 with TRBJ2-1; 11 bases agree with TRBD1. TRBV23-1 belongs to the ORF category, with a function that is uncertain. The CDR3 is made up of 17 amino acids. V lost 2 bases to trimming and J lost 5 bases; unmatched junction nucleotides: 8. CDR3 in amino acids: CASSQRIRDRGDNEQFF. The CDR3, as DNA: TGCGCCAGCAGTCAACGCATCCGGGACAGGGGGGACAATGAGCAGTTCTTC.

The chain joins TRBV15 to TRBJ1-5; 7 positions match TRBD1. Germline assignment: CDR1 LNHNV and CDR2 YYDKDF (reference sequence). V shed 3 bases and J 0 bases; nucleotides not matched to a gene: 2. The CDR3 covers 15 residues. The CDR3 region has the DNA TGTGCCACCAGCAGGACAGGGAATAGCAATCAGCCCCAGCATTTT. This encodes CATSRTGNSNQPQHF.

This clone was seen only once. The chain uses TRBV27 and TRBJ2-3; no clear D. The CDR3 runs 11 residues. V lost 6 bases and J lost 3, with 4 bases in between. CDR1 and CDR2 from the germline V gene are MNHEY and SMNVEV (reference sequence). This CDR3 reads CASRQTDTQYF. CDR3 nucleotide sequence: TGTGCCAGCAGACAAACAGATACGCAGTATTTT.

The chain is built from TRBV7-2 and TRBJ1-2, with no clear D. V was trimmed by 8 bases and J by 0 bases, leaving 10 bases between them. The CDR3 covers 13 residues. CDR1 is SGHTA, CDR2 FQGNSA, per germline. The CDR3 protein is CASGLHPNYGYTF. For the CDR3, the DNA is TGTGCCAGCGGCCTTCACCCTAACTATGGCTACACCTTC.

The chain employs TRBV12-3 or TRBV12-4 and TRBJ2-5; D possibly corresponds to TRBD2 (5 bases). With 5 bases removed from V and 5 bases from J, the gap between germline ends came to 12 bases. The CDR3 is 13 residues long. CDR3 residues: CASSPSSFETQYF. As DNA, the CDR3 is TGTGCCAGCAGTCCATCTAGCTTCGAGACCCAGTACTTC.

The rearrangement joins TRBV10-3 to TRBJ2-3; 12 bases match TRBD2. Germline CDR1 and CDR2: ENHRY and SYGVKD. The CDR3 spans 16 residues. Losses at the gene ends were 6 bases for V and 5 bases for J; bases not matched to a gene: 9. CDR3 protein: CAIRLGLAGTGDTQYF. The CDR3, as DNA: TGTGCCATCAGATTGGGACTAGCGGGCACGGGAGATACGCAGTATTTT.

This sequence joins TRBV9 and TRBJ2-3, with TRBD1 matching 7 bases. CDR1 is SGDLS and CDR2 is YYNGEE in the germline V gene. The trim removed 4 bases at V and 6 bases at J, leaving 8 bases unmatched. CDR3 size: 14 residues. CDR3 sequence (DNA): TGTGCCAGCAGCACGGGACAGCGGAGGGATACGCAGTATTTT. Translated, it gives CASSTGQRRDTQYF.

The chain uses TRBV7-9 and TRBJ1-5, with 8 bases aligning to TRBD1. The germline CDR1 and CDR2 sequences are SEHNR and FQNEAQ (reference sequence). The V and J ends lost 6 bases and 7 bases, in that order; junction bases with no gene match: 11. The CDR3 is 15 amino acids. The CDR3 DNA reads as TGTGCCAGCAGTACTCAGGGGGCTGTCAGCCAGCCCCAGCATTTT. Protein: CASSTQGAVSQPQHF. Combining the CDR3 with reference TRBV7-9 and TRBJ1-5 gives the whole variable domain DTGVSQNPRHKITKRGQNVTFRCDPISEHNRLYWYRQTLGQGPEFLTYFQNEAQLEKSRLLSDRFSAERPKGSFSTLEIQRTEQGDSAMYLCASSTQGAVSQPQHFGDGTRLSIL.

V and J are TRBV19 and TRBJ2-3; D call uncertain. There are 13 residues in the CDR3. V lost 4 bases and J 6 bases, leaving 11 bases between the germline ends. Germline V gene sequence: CDR1 LNHDA, CDR2 SQIVND (reference sequence). CDR3 DNA: TGTGCCAGTAGTAATCCGGGTTTCGATACGCAGTATTTT. It translates to CASSNPGFDTQYF.

J is TRBJ1-2 and V is TRBV15; D is undetermined. V was shortened by 1 base and J by 8 bases, with 26 bases between the two germline ends. Per the germline V gene, CDR1 is LNHNV and CDR2 is YYDKDF (reference sequence). The CDR3 is 18 residues long. CDR3 loop: CATSRGGIRTRPWGGYTF. CDR3 bases: TGTGCCACCAGCAGAGGAGGGATTCGGACCCGGCCATGGGGAGGCTACACCTTC. Based on the CDR3 plus reference TRBV15 and TRBJ1-2, the full variable domain is DAMVIQNPRYQVTQFGKPVTLSCSQTLNHNVMYWYQQKSSQAPKLLFHYYDKDFNNEADTPDNFQSRRPNTSFCFLDIRSPGLGDTAMYLCATSRGGIRTRPWGGYTFGSGTRLTVV.

V gene TRBV6-6 combines with J gene TRBJ1-2, with 10 nucleotides matching TRBD1. The germline CDR1 and CDR2 sequences are MNHNY and SVGAGI (reference sequence). Unmatched junction bases numbered 7, after V lost 4 bases and J lost 5 bases. The CDR3 has 15 residues. For the CDR3, the DNA is TGTGCCAGCAGTTCTCGACAGGGGGCACTATATGGCTACACCTTC. It encodes CASSSRQGALYGYTF.

This clone showed up just a few times. The V gene is TRBV12-5, the J gene TRBJ2-1; 8 positions agree with TRBD2. CDR3 length: 18 residues. Per germline, CDR1 LGHNT and CDR2 FRNRAP. V shed 1 base and J 8 bases; nucleotides not matched to a gene: 16. CDR3 sequence reads: CASGLARTIAGSWDEQFF. As DNA, the CDR3 is TGTGCTAGTGGTTTGGCCCGAACTATAGCGGGGTCTTGGGATGAGCAGTTCTTC.

V usage is TRBV6-5 and J usage is TRBJ2-5, with 7 bases matching TRBD1. The V and J ends lost 6 bases and 1 base, in that order; junction bases with no gene match: 8. Germline V gene data show CDR1 as MNHEY and CDR2 as SVGAGI. The CDR3 loop spans 15 amino acids. The CDR3 spells CASRPRGQFQETQYF. The CDR3 coding sequence is TGTGCCAGCAGACCTAGGGGACAGTTCCAAGAGACCCAGTACTTC.

V is TRBV6-5 and J is TRBJ1-4; TRBD1 is a possible D gene (6 bases). Trimming shortened V by 5 bases and J by 4 bases, and 11 bases separated the two germline ends. The germline V gene has CDR1 MNHEY and CDR2 SVGAGI. The length of the CDR3 is 14 residues. The CDR3 DNA follows: TGTGCCAGCAGTAAACAGGGCGTTAATGAAAAACTGTTTTTT. Protein: CASSKQGVNEKLFF.

The chain is built from TRBV7-2 and TRBJ2-5, with TRBD2 identical over 13 bases. Germline CDR1 and CDR2: SGHTA and FQGNSA. The V and J ends lost 6 bases and 3 bases, in that order; junction bases with no gene match: 4. The CDR3 length is 15 residues. The DNA for the CDR3 is TGTGCCAGCAGGGAAGGGACTAGCGGGGAAGAGACCCAGTACTTC. Amino acid sequence: CASREGTSGEETQYF. The variable domain in full, completed from reference TRBV7-2 and TRBJ2-5, reads GAGVSQSPSNKVTEKGKDVELRCDPISGHTALYWYRQSLGQGLEFLIYFQGNSAPDKSGLPSDRFSAERTGGSVSTLTIQRTQQEDSAVYLCASREGTSGEETQYFGPGTRLLVL.

This chain connects TRBV29-1 to TRBJ1-5; D unclear. The CDR3 totals 13 residues. CDR1 and CDR2 from the germline V gene are SQVTM and ANQGSEA. V dropped 1 base and J dropped 3 bases, with 7 bases sitting between them. CDR3 in amino acids: CSVEGGINQPQHF. The DNA of the CDR3 is TGCAGCGTTGAAGGCGGAATCAATCAGCCCCAGCATTTT.